This T cell receptor (beta chain) emerged from a study of Graves' ophthalmopathy and Graves' hyperthyroidism. As the template, RNA transcripts were used to amplify TCR beta CDR3 regions. HTBI primers were used in a first-round RT-PCR, which preceded a second-round multiplex PCR. TCRdb called the multiplex PCR reads again in MiXCR, with one record for every CDR3 protein. The sample has 200,000 to 300,000 distinct CDR3 sequences, less than 55% seen once. Trimming pared 7 bases from V and 1 base from J, leaving 8 bases between. There are 12 residues in the CDR3. CDR1 and CDR2 from the germline V gene are SGDLS and YYNGEE.

The sequence came from an adult man with Graves' ophthalmopathy. The specimen was peripheral blood. The chain couples TRBV9 to TRBJ1-1, with no clear D. The CDR3 spells CASWTENTEAFF. CDR3 bases: TGTGCCAGCTGGACCGAGAACACTGAAGCTTTCTTT.